This TCR beta chain was sequenced during a study of regulatory T cells in long-lasting Graves disease (dated by TCRdb to the early 2020s). Background on the whole study: Patients with newly diagnosed Graves' disease had been on antithyroid drugs for under 3 months. This study used TCR sequencing and RNA sequencing of peripheral blood to compare persistent Graves' disease patients against newly diagnosed Graves' disease patients. The study took place in China and was registered as a clinical trial. TCR sequencing covered some 13 persistent and some 20 newly diagnosed Graves' disease patients, some 33 samples in total. What the work shows at the level of the full study, not this receptor alone: Because the primary lesion, thyroid tissue, could not be accessed, the study looked at peripheral blood alone. TRBV28, TRBJ1-2 and TRBJ2-5 were preferentially used in persistent disease, while TRBV20-1 and TRBJ2-1 were favored in newly diagnosed disease. As a limitation, the authors acknowledged that the small sample size may reduce accuracy. Sequencing and analysis were restricted to the TCR beta chain. Patients with persistent disease shared more public clonotypes (approximately 2,500) than newly diagnosed patients did (966). Persistent Graves' disease patients showed lower TCR Shannon entropy and fewer highly expanded clones than newly diagnosed patients, suggesting clonal expansion.

Trimming accounts for 7 bases at V and 5 bases at J, while the number of junction bases matched to no gene is 9. Looking up the germline V gene yields CDR1 MDHEN and CDR2 SYDVKM. Reading from cysteine to phenylalanine, the CDR3 counts 15 amino acids. The CDR3 DNA has 45 bases and is translated from base 1. The library was generated by multiplex PCR. The run used an Illumina HiSeq 4000. CDR3 regions were amplified by Arm-PCR with iRepertoire HTBI primers to construct TCR beta libraries. Before sequencing, the PCR products went through gel purification. Turning to the authors' computational methods: A total of roughly 67 TRBV and 14 TRBJ segments were identified across samples and were used for gene usage analysis of CDR3 amino acid clonotypes. COPE and FqMerger were used to merge the filtered high-quality paired reads into contigs. BLAST was used to align contigs to IMGT TRBV, TRBD and TRBJ reference genes, and CDR3 was defined according to IMGT. Highly expanded clones were defined as clonotypes with a frequency above 0.1%. Shannon entropy was used to measure repertoire diversity, and the Gini coefficient was used to measure V-J evenness. A clonotype was considered public if more than one individual shared it. The public reads were run again by TCRdb, first through fastp at Q25 and then through MiXCR, and only productive beta chains were kept. For every CDR3 protein sequence, its rows merge into one entry that carries the most common genes and DNA. None of the V and J calls come from the authors' own analysis; TCRdb made them. The table for this sample lists approximately 350,000 distinct CDR3 sequences; over 15% of them were counted only once. 25% to 30% of the sample is held by the ten biggest clonotypes.

In this sample, this clonotype turned up a few times. Its antigen is unknown. Base qualities are not at hand, and no much larger clone is one base apart. The intended sense of this specimen's time point label: newly diagnosed GD, antithyroid drugs for less than 3 months. RNA was extracted from PBMCs in TRIzol for both TCR sequencing and RNA sequencing. Graves' disease was diagnosed according to American Thyroid Association guidelines. Recruitment of patients was carried out at an endocrinology department in Xi'an, China. From each patient, 7.5 to 10 milliliters of peripheral blood was collected into an EDTA anticoagulant tube. PBMCs were isolated by Ficoll Paque Plus density gradient separation without further T cell sorting. RNA quality was checked with an Agilent 2100 Bioanalyzer and agarose gel, and concentration with a NanoDrop 2000. These same records also appear under a second study, on T cells in Graves' hyperthyroidism and ophthalmopathy. According to the second study: A patient counted as having stable Graves' hyperthyroidism if no progression to ophthalmopathy occurred over 18 months of follow-up. Hyperthyroidism patients were aged 18 to 65 years and newly diagnosed, with disease duration of less than 2 months. The study excluded patients with uncontrolled infections, other autoimmune diseases, pregnancy or lactation. Diagnoses were based on clinical symptoms, serum thyroxine and TRAb, thyroid ultrasound and orbital computed tomography. The first round of RT-PCR for the TCR CDR3 was performed with the HTBI primer set and the Qiagen OneStep RT-PCR kit. Blood samples also contained most of the expanded thyroid clonotypes (frequency above 0.001), which suggests that blood repertoires may reflect thyroid immune responses. In cross-validation, a model built on a 13 V-J signature told ophthalmopathy apart from stable hyperthyroidism with 85% to 90% sensitivity and around 84% specificity, and in testing the same model reached 80%/75%. In validation, the model predicted progression to ophthalmopathy with 65% to 71% sensitivity and less than 80% specificity, a median of roughly seven months before onset. A discovery cohort of about a hundred patients, roughly 45 with Graves' ophthalmopathy and approximately 57 with stable Graves' hyperthyroidism, was used to find distinguishing TCR V-J signatures. Whether ophthalmopathy could be predicted prospectively was tested in an independent validation cohort made up of approximately 19 hyperthyroidism patients plus 17 patients who later progressed to ophthalmopathy. The 100 discovery patients were divided at random into training and test sets in a 7:3 ratio. Thyroid tissue and blood T-cell repertoires from about 6 Graves' hyperthyroidism patients were also compared in the study. After blood sampling, hyperthyroidism patients were treated with methimazole at a starting dose of 30 mg daily, and ophthalmopathy patients were treated with high-dose intravenous methylprednisolone. A second multiplex PCR round built the libraries, followed by size selection and purification. The libraries were sequenced on an Illumina HiSeq2000 using paired-end 100 bp reads. SOAPnuke was used to process the raw data, with reads discarded if the reads contained adapters or uncalled bases, had a mean Phred below 15, or lacked an exact constant-primer or identifier match. High-quality paired reads were merged with COPE v1.2.5, and unique nucleotide sequences were defined as clonotypes. MiTCR v1.1 was used to align the clonotypes against IMGT TRBV, TRBD and TRBJ reference segments. Analysis was restricted to V-J combinations with a frequency above 0.0001, which covered roughly 99% of repertoires. A TCS score was defined as the ratio between F50 (clonal expansion) and ExV (chaos), using BLOSUM62-based TCRdist between CDR3 peptides within each V-J. Welch's t-statistics and random forest reduced 450 to 600 V-J features to about 12, which were used in a naive Bayes classifier (R e1071). Sample size was not statistically predetermined, and investigators were not blinded to group allocation. The paper describes TCR Vbeta CDR3 sequencing of 130 to 150 peripheral blood samples, made up of 43 ophthalmopathy patients, approximately 76 hyperthyroidism patients and around 17 progressor patients.

The chain links TRBV28 with TRBJ2-2, with 8 central nucleotides matching TRBD2. The sample was peripheral blood mononuclear cells (PBMCs), taken at new diagnosis, from a patient treated with antithyroid drugs. The receptor's source is a man in his forties with Graves disease. Donor details come from another sample of the same person, matched by shared clones. The CDR3 reads as follows: CASIRGGRLTGELFF. The bases are TGTGCCAGCATCCGGGGGGGCCGTCTTACCGGGGAGCTGTTTTTT.